The rows below give T cell receptor beta chains drawn from one sample of a study of CXCR3-negative and CXCR3-positive naive CD8 T cells. TCRdb reprocessed the 5' RACE reads, with one entry per CDR3 protein and no DNA. The sample's table shows about 150,000 distinct CDR3 sequences. Sample: naive CXCR3+ CD8+ T cells from blood. Receptor source: a human donor in good health. Some clones in this sample may be carry-over from other donors' samples. CDR3s include the opening cysteine and the closing phenylalanine or tryptophan.

V: TRBV29-1; J: TRBJ2-2; CDR3: CSAIHRDTGELFF
V: TRBV5-5; J: TRBJ2-3; CDR3: CASSLALGRFGHTDTQYF
V: TRBV29-1; J: TRBJ1-1; CDR3: CSVEAEGPNTEAFF
V: TRBV5-5; J: TRBJ2-7; CDR3: CASSSTWLAYEQYF
V: TRBV20-1; J: TRBJ2-7; CDR3: CSARDPFGGEQYF
V: TRBV2; J: TRBJ1-1; CDR3: CASSEVVTGWYTEAFF
V: TRBV9; J: TRBJ1-1; CDR3: CASSVTGENTEAFF
V: TRBV6-5; J: TRBJ2-7; CDR3: CASSYSASSSSYEQYF
V: TRBV7-9; J: TRBJ2-1; CDR3: CASSLGLAVDEQFF
V: TRBV6-5; J: TRBJ2-1; CDR3: CASAEGTSGSIGNEQFF
V: TRBV12-3/TRBV12-4; J: TRBJ2-1; CDR3: CASSPPHKEQFF
V: TRBV7-2; J: TRBJ1-2; CDR3: CASSLSGSYGYTF
V: TRBV9; J: TRBJ1-5; CDR3: CASSVGTGNNQPQHF
V: TRBV5-5; J: TRBJ2-2; CDR3: CASSWGNTGELFF
V: TRBV15; J: TRBJ2-3; CDR3: CATSRDWGGTDTQYF
V: TRBV20-1; J: TRBJ2-1; CDR3: CSAIPEGGYSYNEQFF
V: TRBV28; J: TRBJ2-1; CDR3: CASSFRQVIGNEQFF
V: TRBV9; J: TRBJ2-7; CDR3: CASTESPEVSTYEQYF
V: TRBV4-1; J: TRBJ1-1; CDR3: CASSPRAPRAEAFF
V: TRBV25-1; J: TRBJ2-7; CDR3: CASGPAPSSYEQYF
V: TRBV7-9; J: TRBJ1-1; CDR3: CASSRTGGSTEAFF
V: TRBV3-1; J: TRBJ2-2; CDR3: CASSPPAGRPAGELFF
V: TRBV7-2; J: TRBJ1-2; CDR3: CASSSPGQGAANGYTF
V: TRBV5-1; J: TRBJ2-1; CDR3: CASSLAGDGSYNEQFF
V: TRBV4-1; J: TRBJ2-5; CDR3: CASSQDHVPYQETQYF
V: TRBV6-5; J: TRBJ1-4; CDR3: CASRDNEKLFF
V: TRBV7-6; J: TRBJ1-2; CDR3: CASSQGTEYGYTF
V: TRBV7-6; J: TRBJ2-5; CDR3: CASSLDVDTRETQYF
V: TRBV6-6; J: TRBJ1-1; CDR3: CASTPGQPEAFF
V: TRBV29-1; J: TRBJ1-2; CDR3: CSDQGASNGYTF
V: TRBV5-1; J: TRBJ1-1; CDR3: CASSPFTGTEAFF
V: TRBV3-1; J: TRBJ2-5; CDR3: CASSQDRRTGSRETQYF
V: TRBV14; J: TRBJ2-1; CDR3: CASSPTAGSYNEQFF
V: TRBV6-2/TRBV6-3; J: TRBJ2-1; CDR3: CASSLARGLRNEQFF
V: TRBV3-1; J: TRBJ2-1; CDR3: CAGSQSSNEQFF
V: TRBV7-3; J: TRBJ2-5; CDR3: CASSPETGAETQYF
V: TRBV4-1; J: TRBJ2-7; CDR3: CASSQDQLPAGVLYEQYF
V: TRBV7-9; J: TRBJ2-5; CDR3: CASQEGAETQYF
V: TRBV9; J: TRBJ1-5; CDR3: CASSVGGGGVNQPQHF
V: TRBV3-1; J: TRBJ2-1; CDR3: CASSAKFTGQGDNEQFF
V: TRBV7-3; J: TRBJ2-7; CDR3: CASSSFQGYEQYF
V: TRBV28; J: TRBJ1-3; CDR3: CASSIVSVGGTIYF
V: TRBV20-1; J: TRBJ2-7; CDR3: CSARPTATYEQYF
V: TRBV29-1; J: TRBJ2-5; CDR3: CSVEGLQYQETQYF
V: TRBV21-1; J: TRBJ1-5; CDR3: CASSKGRDRACNQPQHF
V: TRBV15; J: TRBJ2-1; CDR3: CATSRDRETSGINEQFF
V: TRBV6-5; J: TRBJ1-1; CDR3: CASSSNNLSEAFF
V: TRBV12-3/TRBV12-4; J: TRBJ2-7; CDR3: CASSLDNLRGRTYEQYF
V: TRBV28; J: TRBJ2-7; CDR3: CASSSRVHLLPYEQYF
V: TRBV9; J: TRBJ2-6; CDR3: CASSVGAYSGANVLTF
V: TRBV6-2/TRBV6-3; J: TRBJ2-1; CDR3: CASRPYLEPDEQFF
V: TRBV2; J: TRBJ2-5; CDR3: CASKHGGGPQETQYF
V: TRBV28; J: TRBJ2-5; CDR3: CASRRDRRIETQYF
V: TRBV5-1; J: TRBJ2-7; CDR3: CASGLGADYEQYF
V: TRBV28; J: TRBJ2-7; CDR3: CASSLLWVSEQYF
V: TRBV12-3/TRBV12-4; J: TRBJ2-1; CDR3: CASSLHHRSVESNEQFF
V: TRBV7-9; J: TRBJ2-7; CDR3: CASSRDGTGDRYEQYF